This T cell receptor (beta chain) emerged from a study of blood T cell repertoires in COVID-19. Study as a whole: The United States, Italy and Spain provided the acute and convalescent COVID-19 samples. In each case, the material was cDNA or gDNA derived from T cells, B-cell-depleted T cells, or PBMCs.

J was trimmed by 6 bases and V by 3 bases; bases with no gene match: 17. Germline lookup yields CDR1 SGHRS and CDR2 YFSETQ. This CDR3 contains 17 residues. In the source study's methods: Amplification with reference gene primers provided the estimates of nucleated cell counts. Data came from immunoSEQ multiplex PCR; TCRdb stores just in-frame clones and leaves some out. That table furnishes V, J and clone size, whereas the DNA furnished D and trimming. In the table there are approximately 220,000 clones, roughly 80% of which are singletons. What was sequenced was peripheral blood. The genes are TRBV5-1 and TRBJ2-7, with 8 bases that match TRBD1. The sequence was obtained from a woman aged 80 or over with acute or convalescent COVID-19. CDR3 loop: CASSSIQGGQGTGEQYF. The CDR3 coding sequence is TGCGCCAGCAGCTCGATCCAAGGAGGACAGGGAACGGGCGAGCAGTACTTC.